Listed below are T cell receptor beta chains from one sample, sequenced in a study of blood T cell repertoires in COVID-19. Method: immunoSEQ multiplex PCR; TCRdb's copy keeps in-frame clones and lacks some. This sample has 150,000 or so clones, with just under 85% found just once. The sample comprised peripheral blood. All receptors derive from a woman aged 55-69 years with acute or convalescent COVID-19. Each CDR3 is given with its conserved first and last residue. A D gene is named only where the DNA matches it firmly. Expanded clones are given a class, and other clones once, few, many or no size at all.

CDR3 protein,CDR3 DNA,D gene,V gene,clone size,J gene
CASRRGGNYEQYF,TGCGCCAGCAGAAGAGGGGGAAACTACGAGCAGTACTTC,-,TRBV10-2,-,TRBJ2-7
CASSLRQGAQDSPLHF,TGTGCCAGCAGCTTACGACAGGGGGCTCAGGATTCACCCCTCCACTTT,TRBD1,TRBV7-9,-,TRBJ1-6
CAWSVPDRGDQPQHF,TGTGCCTGGAGTGTACCAGACAGGGGCGATCAGCCCCAGCATTTT,TRBD1,TRBV30,-,TRBJ1-5
CAWRQSPAGELFF,TGTGCCTGGAGACAGTCCCCCGCCGGGGAGCTGTTTTTT,-,TRBV30,-,TRBJ2-2
CASSYSRGTGADTQYF,TGTGCCAGCAGCTATAGTAGGGGTACAGGGGCAGATACGCAGTATTTT,TRBD1,TRBV19,-,TRBJ2-3
CASSAGTGVFNYGYTF,TGTGCCAGCAGTGCCGGGACTGGGGTATTCAACTATGGCTACACCTTC,-,TRBV25-1,-,TRBJ1-2
CASSLGQLTGEGGYTF,TGTGCCAGCAGCTTGGGGCAGTTGACAGGCGAGGGTGGCTACACCTTC,-,TRBV5-8,-,TRBJ1-2
CSGYRGVNTEAFF,TGCAGCGGATACAGGGGGGTGAACACTGAAGCTTTCTTT,TRBD1,TRBV29-1,-,TRBJ1-1
CASSRGQGRETQYF,TGTGCCAGCAGTAGGGGACAGGGACGAGAGACCCAGTACTTC,TRBD1,TRBV28,few,TRBJ2-5
CASSELLAGNEQFF,TGTGCCAGCAGTGAATTACTAGCAGGCAATGAGCAGTTCTTC,-,TRBV25-1,once,TRBJ2-1
CASSVPGLAGHETQYF,TGTGCCAGTAGTGTCCCGGGACTAGCGGGGCATGAGACCCAGTACTTC,TRBD2,TRBV19,-,TRBJ2-5
CASSLGQYSYSNQPQHF,TGTGCCAGCAGCTTAGGACAGTATTCTTATAGCAATCAGCCCCAGCATTTT,-,TRBV7-2,-,TRBJ1-5
CASSPYDGHSGNTIYF,TGTGCCAGCAGCCCTTACGACGGACACTCTGGAAACACCATATATTTT,-,TRBV6-2/TRBV6-3,-,TRBJ1-3
CASRRQGIADYGYTF,TGTGCCAGTAGGCGACAGGGGATAGCGGACTATGGCTACACCTTC,TRBD1,TRBV19,-,TRBJ1-2
CSGAGNTEAFF,TGCAGTGGTGCAGGGAACACTGAAGCTTTCTTT,-,TRBV20-1,-,TRBJ1-1
CASSSIGDIKETQYF,TGTGCCAGCAGTTCGATAGGAGATATAAAAGAGACCCAGTACTTC,-,TRBV6-2/TRBV6-3,once,TRBJ2-5
CASRYRDYGYTF,TGTGCCAGCAGGTACAGGGACTATGGCTACACCTTC,-,TRBV2,-,TRBJ1-2
CASSPLPGGGYTF,TGTGCCAGCAGCCCACTCCCCGGGGGTGGCTACACCTTC,-,TRBV7-6,-,TRBJ1-2
CASGQGHNSPLHF,TGTGCCTCTGGACAGGGCCATAATTCACCCCTCCACTTT,TRBD1,TRBV12-3/TRBV12-4,-,TRBJ1-6
CASSLQGYSMNSPLHF,TGTGCCAGCAGCCTACAGGGTTACTCCATGAATTCACCCCTCCACTTT,-,TRBV11-2,-,TRBJ1-6
CSASKDRGPLAQHF,TGCAGTGCTAGTAAGGACAGGGGCCCCTTGGCCCAGCATTTT,TRBD1,TRBV20-1,once,TRBJ1-5
CASTSWAGGTDTQYF,TGTGCCAGCACCTCGTGGGCGGGGGGCACAGATACGCAGTATTTT,TRBD2,TRBV28,-,TRBJ2-3
CASRAYNSPLHF,TGTGCCAGCAGGGCTTATAATTCACCCCTCCACTTT,-,TRBV6-5,-,TRBJ1-6
CASSQDPSPLHF,TGTGCCAGCAGCCAAGATCCATCCCCCCTCCACTTT,-,TRBV14,-,TRBJ1-6
CASRPGTVSNQPQHF,TGTGCCAGCAGACCCGGGACAGTTAGCAATCAGCCCCAGCATTTT,TRBD1,TRBV7-2,few,TRBJ1-5
CASSFRQDRAQYF,TGTGCCAGCAGCTTTCGACAGGACAGGGCGCAGTATTTT,TRBD1,TRBV13,-,TRBJ2-3
CATSGLYRGPWYQETQYF,TGTGCCACCAGCGGGTTATACAGGGGCCCATGGTACCAAGAGACCCAGTACTTC,TRBD1,TRBV15,-,TRBJ2-5
CASRQARGNTIYF,TGTGCCAGCAGACAGGCGCGCGGAAACACCATATATTTT,-,TRBV6-5,few,TRBJ1-3
CASTLGHPNSPLHF,TGTGCCAGCACCCTAGGACATCCTAATTCACCCCTCCACTTT,-,TRBV6-5,once,TRBJ1-6
CASSGTGHGYTF,TGTGCCAGCAGCGGAACAGGGCATGGCTACACCTTC,-,TRBV5-5,-,TRBJ1-2
CAWRARGIDYGYTF,TGTGCCTGGAGGGCGCGGGGAATAGACTATGGCTACACCTTC,-,TRBV30,-,TRBJ1-2
CASSRDRNYGYTF,TGTGCCAGCAGTCGGGACAGGAACTATGGCTACACCTTC,TRBD1,TRBV6-1,-,TRBJ1-2
CASSPTGTGFYEQYF,TGCGCCAGCAGCCCAACCGGGACAGGATTTTACGAGCAGTACTTC,TRBD1,TRBV10-1,-,TRBJ2-7
CASRPGGSSEKLFF,TGTGCCAGCAGGCCAGGGGGCTCTTCTGAAAAACTGTTTTTT,TRBD1,TRBV28,-,TRBJ1-4
CASSTLLGGSGVYGYTF,TGTGCCAGTAGTACCCTACTGGGGGGAAGCGGAGTCTATGGCTACACCTTC,-,TRBV19,-,TRBJ1-2
CASSLGTPSSYEQYF,TGTGCCAGCAGCTTAGGGACTCCGAGCTCCTACGAGCAGTACTTC,-,TRBV7-9,-,TRBJ2-7
CASSQGVSGGQETQYF,TGTGCCAGCAGCCAAGGGGTTAGCGGGGGCCAAGAGACCCAGTACTTC,TRBD2,TRBV3-1/TRBV3-2,once,TRBJ2-5
CASSPPGLAVADTQYF,TGTGCCAGCTCACCACCCGGGCTAGCGGTCGCAGATACGCAGTATTTT,TRBD2,TRBV18,-,TRBJ2-3
CASSGLGSYEQYF,TGTGCCAGCTCGGGACTAGGCTCCTACGAGCAGTACTTC,TRBD2,TRBV18,-,TRBJ2-7